A selection of T cell receptor beta chains follows, all from one sample in a study of control samples from healthy donors and cancer patients. Profiled with immunoSEQ multiplex PCR; TCRdb holds only in-frame clones, not every one. The repertoire has 190,000 or so clones, over 85% of them found once; the top ten carry over 1.3%. Material for sequencing was blood. The receptors derive from a young man in good health. The CDR3 runs from the conserved cysteine through the conserved F or W. A D gene is named only where the DNA matches it firmly. Clone size appears in some rows only: once, few, many, or a class for an expanded clone.

D: NA
size: NA
J: TRBJ1-2
V: TRBV6-4
DNA: TGTGCCAGCAGTGAAACGGGGGATTCCTATGGCTACACCTTC
CDR3: CASSETGDSYGYTF

D: NA
size: NA
J: TRBJ1-1
V: TRBV27
DNA: TGTGCCAGCAGTTCGACAGGTCCTGACACTGAAGCTTTCTTT
CDR3: CASSSTGPDTEAFF

D: NA
size: NA
J: TRBJ1-5
V: TRBV27
DNA: TGTGCCAGCAGTTTATGGGGTGGCCAGCCCCAGCATTTT
CDR3: CASSLWGGQPQHF

D: NA
size: NA
J: TRBJ1-1
V: TRBV28
DNA: TGTGCCAGCAGTTTAGTAGATGAAGCTTTCTTT
CDR3: CASSLVDEAFF

D: NA
size: NA
J: TRBJ1-5
V: TRBV6-5
DNA: TGTGCCAGCAGACTTAACGTCGGTTATCAGCCCCAGCATTTT
CDR3: CASRLNVGYQPQHF

D: NA
size: once
J: TRBJ2-7
V: TRBV5-6
DNA: TGTGCCAGCAGCCGTAGGGTCTACGAGCAGTACTTC
CDR3: CASSRRVYEQYF

D: TRBD2
size: NA
J: TRBJ2-7
V: TRBV24-1
DNA: TGTGCCACCCAAGGGAGGGACGAGCAGTACTTC
CDR3: CATQGRDEQYF

D: TRBD2
size: NA
J: TRBJ2-7
V: TRBV14
DNA: TGTGCCAGCAGCCCCCTTGGGGGTAGCGGGGAACACGAGCAGTACTTC
CDR3: CASSPLGGSGEHEQYF

D: NA
size: NA
J: TRBJ1-4
V: TRBV9
DNA: TGTGCCAGCAGCGTCGGACAGACGAATGAAAAACTGTTTTTT
CDR3: CASSVGQTNEKLFF

D: NA
size: NA
J: TRBJ2-7
V: TRBV30
DNA: TGTGCCTGGGCGACAGGAGGTTACGAGCAGTACTTC
CDR3: CAWATGGYEQYF

D: NA
size: NA
J: TRBJ2-6
V: TRBV30
DNA: TGTGCCTGGAGTGTGGTCGGTAACTCTGGGGCCAACGTCCTGACTTTC
CDR3: CAWSVVGNSGANVLTF

D: NA
size: few
J: TRBJ2-5
V: TRBV5-8
DNA: TGTGCCAGCACCTTTCCCGGGACCAGAGAGACCCAGTACTTC
CDR3: CASTFPGTRETQYF

D: NA
size: NA
J: TRBJ1-2
V: TRBV24-1
DNA: TGTGCCACCAGTGATCTTCTTGGGGATGGCTACACCTTC
CDR3: CATSDLLGDGYTF

D: TRBD1
size: NA
J: TRBJ1-2
V: TRBV4-1
DNA: TGCGCCAGCAACCAGCCCCAGGGGGCCGGGACAGGGGACGATGGCTACACCTTC
CDR3: CASNQPQGAGTGDDGYTF

D: NA
size: NA
J: TRBJ2-1
V: TRBV6-5
DNA: TGTGCCAGCCGGCGCGGCAGCTCCTACAATGAGCAGTTCTTC
CDR3: CASRRGSSYNEQFF

D: NA
size: NA
J: TRBJ1-1
V: TRBV19
DNA: TGTGCCAGCGGATCGGGGACTGAAGCTTTCTTT
CDR3: CASGSGTEAFF

D: TRBD1
size: NA
J: TRBJ1-1
V: TRBV30
DNA: TGTGCCTGGACGACAGGGTACACTGAAGCTTTCTTT
CDR3: CAWTTGYTEAFF

D: NA
size: NA
J: TRBJ1-4
V: TRBV4-1
DNA: TGCGCCAGCAGCCCTTTTCGGGATCCTAATGAAAAACTGTTTTTT
CDR3: CASSPFRDPNEKLFF

D: NA
size: NA
J: TRBJ2-5
V: TRBV5-1
DNA: TGCGCCAGCAGTTGGAGTAGAGAGACCCAGTACTTC
CDR3: CASSWSRETQYF

D: NA
size: NA
J: TRBJ1-2
V: TRBV30
DNA: TGTGCCTGGAGTGTAAACAGGGCCCGTGGCTACACCTTC
CDR3: CAWSVNRARGYTF

D: NA
size: NA
J: TRBJ2-7
V: TRBV5-1
DNA: TGCGCCAGCAGCCCTGGGGGGGGGCCCGAGCAGTACTTC
CDR3: CASSPGGGPEQYF

D: NA
size: NA
J: TRBJ1-4
V: TRBV24-1
DNA: TGTGCCACCAGCTCGGGAATTGGGTTAGCAACTAATGAAAAACTGTTTTTT
CDR3: CATSSGIGLATNEKLFF

D: TRBD1
size: NA
J: TRBJ1-1
V: TRBV7-9
DNA: TGTGCCAGCAGCATTGGGACAGGGGCGCTGGGTGACTTT
CDR3: CASSIGTGALGDF

D: TRBD1
size: once
J: TRBJ2-2
V: TRBV6-4
DNA: TGTGCCAGCAGTGAAAACAGGGGGCATACCGGGGAGCTGTTTTTT
CDR3: CASSENRGHTGELFF

D: NA
size: NA
J: TRBJ2-1
V: TRBV5-6
DNA: TGTGCCAGCAGCTTGGTACAGAGCTCCTACAATGAGCAGTTCTTC
CDR3: CASSLVQSSYNEQFF

D: NA
size: NA
J: TRBJ1-2
V: TRBV12-3/TRBV12-4
DNA: TGTGCCAGCAGTCTGACCCTCTATGGCTACACCTTC
CDR3: CASSLTLYGYTF

D: TRBD2
size: NA
J: TRBJ2-3
V: TRBV2
DNA: TGTGCCAGCAGTCCGGGACTAGCGGGCACAGATACGCAGTATTTT
CDR3: CASSPGLAGTDTQYF

D: TRBD2
size: NA
J: TRBJ2-1
V: TRBV7-3
DNA: TGTGCCAGCAGCTTAATGGGGGGGTCCTACAATGAGCAGTTCTTC
CDR3: CASSLMGGSYNEQFF

D: TRBD1
size: NA
J: TRBJ1-2
V: TRBV6-5
DNA: TGTGCCAGCAGTTACGTCAGGGGGGGCTATGGCTACACCTTC
CDR3: CASSYVRGGYGYTF

D: TRBD1
size: NA
J: TRBJ1-2
V: TRBV6-5
DNA: TGTGCCAGCAGCCGGGATCCGGGACAGACTTATGGCTACACCTTC
CDR3: CASSRDPGQTYGYTF

D: NA
size: NA
J: TRBJ2-3
V: TRBV24-1
DNA: TGTGCCACCCCCCCCCAGGGGATCATTATTAAGGGCACAGATACGCAGTATTTT
CDR3: CATPPQGIIIKGTDTQYF

D: NA
size: NA
J: TRBJ2-7
V: TRBV19
DNA: TGTGCCAGTAGTAACCCAGAGGTCGTCGACGAGCAGTACTTC
CDR3: CASSNPEVVDEQYF

D: TRBD1
size: NA
J: TRBJ2-2
V: TRBV5-8
DNA: TGTGCCAGCGTTCCGGGACAGACGGTCACCGGGGAGCTGTTTTTT
CDR3: CASVPGQTVTGELFF

D: NA
size: NA
J: TRBJ2-7
V: TRBV5-1
DNA: TGCGCCAGCAGCCCCGGCCCGGGGGCTGGTACCGAGCAGTACTTC
CDR3: CASSPGPGAGTEQYF

D: NA
size: NA
J: TRBJ1-6
V: TRBV19
DNA: TGTGCCAGTAGCCAGGTGACCTATAATTCACCCCTCCACTTT
CDR3: CASSQVTYNSPLHF

D: NA
size: NA
J: TRBJ2-7
V: TRBV25-1
DNA: TGTGCCAGCAGTGAATCGACGTTCCGGGGCTCCTACGAGCAGTACTTC
CDR3: CASSESTFRGSYEQYF

D: NA
size: NA
J: TRBJ1-2
V: TRBV3-1/TRBV3-2
DNA: TGTGCCAGCAGCCCAGGATTCCAAGGGGGCTACACCTTC
CDR3: CASSPGFQGGYTF

D: NA
size: NA
J: TRBJ2-7
V: TRBV2
DNA: TGTGCCAGCAGGGAGACCCTTATACACGGGTCCGAGCAGTACTTC
CDR3: CASRETLIHGSEQYF

D: TRBD1
size: NA
J: TRBJ1-1
V: TRBV4-1
DNA: TGCGCCAGCAGCCAAAATAACGACAGGGATTCCCCTGAAGCTTTCTTT
CDR3: CASSQNNDRDSPEAFF

D: NA
size: NA
J: TRBJ1-2
V: TRBV5-6
DNA: TGTGCCAGCAGCTTGGTTTCAGGGTATAGCGGCTACACCTTC
CDR3: CASSLVSGYSGYTF

D: TRBD1
size: NA
J: TRBJ2-4
V: TRBV7-8
DNA: TGTGCCAGCAGCGCCTCGGACAGGGGGAACATTCAGTACTTC
CDR3: CASSASDRGNIQYF

D: NA
size: NA
J: TRBJ1-1
V: TRBV30
DNA: TGTGCCTGGAGTGCGGGGGTCACTGAAGCTTTCTTT
CDR3: CAWSAGVTEAFF

D: NA
size: NA
J: TRBJ1-1
V: TRBV18
DNA: TGTGCCAGCTCACCACCGGGGAGTACTGAAGCTTTCTTT
CDR3: CASSPPGSTEAFF

D: TRBD1
size: NA
J: TRBJ2-2
V: TRBV19
DNA: TGTGCCACCGCCGGGACAGCGAACACCGGGGAGCTGTTTTTT
CDR3: CATAGTANTGELFF

D: TRBD2
size: NA
J: TRBJ2-5
V: TRBV5-4
DNA: TGTGCCAGCAGTTCGAGCGGGAGGAGGGAGACCCAGTACTTC
CDR3: CASSSSGRRETQYF

D: NA
size: NA
J: TRBJ1-4
V: TRBV7-2
DNA: TGTGCCAGCAGGGGTAATCCAACTAATGAAAAACTGTTTTTT
CDR3: CASRGNPTNEKLFF

D: NA
size: few
J: TRBJ1-2
V: TRBV11-2
DNA: TGTGCCAGCAGCCGAGCCGAGCCGTATGGCTACACCTTC
CDR3: CASSRAEPYGYTF

D: TRBD1
size: NA
J: TRBJ2-1
V: TRBV6-6
DNA: TGTGCCAGCAGTACGTGGACAGGGTTAAGAATCTATGAGCAGTTCTTC
CDR3: CASSTWTGLRIYEQFF

D: TRBD1
size: NA
J: TRBJ1-2
V: TRBV13
DNA: TGTGCCAGCAGCTCAGACAGGGGCTATGGCTACACCTTC
CDR3: CASSSDRGYGYTF

D: NA
size: NA
J: TRBJ1-1
V: TRBV30
DNA: TGTGCCTGGACAGTTGGGCTTACGAACACTGAAGCTTTCTTT
CDR3: CAWTVGLTNTEAFF

D: TRBD2
size: NA
J: TRBJ2-1
V: TRBV4-1
DNA: TGCGCCAGCAGCCCCTCGGGCGGGGGCTCCTACAATGAGCAGTTCTTC
CDR3: CASSPSGGGSYNEQFF